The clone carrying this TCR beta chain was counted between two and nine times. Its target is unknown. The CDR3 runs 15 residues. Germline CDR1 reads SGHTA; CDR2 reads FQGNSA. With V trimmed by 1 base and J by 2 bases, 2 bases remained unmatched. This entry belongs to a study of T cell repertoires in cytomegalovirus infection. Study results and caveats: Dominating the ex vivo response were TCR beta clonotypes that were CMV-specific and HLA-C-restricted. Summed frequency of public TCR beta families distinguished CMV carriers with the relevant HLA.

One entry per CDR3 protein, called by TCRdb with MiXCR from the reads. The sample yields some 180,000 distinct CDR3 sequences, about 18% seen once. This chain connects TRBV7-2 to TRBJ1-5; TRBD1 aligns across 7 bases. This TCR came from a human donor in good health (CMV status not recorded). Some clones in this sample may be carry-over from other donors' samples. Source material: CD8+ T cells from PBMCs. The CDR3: CASSLEGGGNQPQHF. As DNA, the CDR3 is TGTGCCAGCAGCTTAGAAGGGGGCGGCAATCAGCCCCAGCATTTT.